This TCR beta chain was profiled in a study of shared clonotypes between healthy human individuals. For the study at large: Each donor's CD4 naive and CD4 memory cells filled three plates apiece, CD8 naive two, and CD8 memory one. Study conclusions and caveats: Non-shared clonotypes had lower generation probabilities than clonotypes shared by all four sorted-subset donors.

Source study methods: With immunoSEQ giving junction-only sequences and no quality scores, filtering differed. Profiling relied on immunoSEQ multiplex PCR, and the TCRdb table lists in-frame clones only, not all of them. That table supplies the V and J calls and clone size; D and trimming were determined from the DNA. Among around 2.1 million clones listed, more than 85% were seen once. As to this clone: The antigen remains unidentified.

Only CD45RO-negative cells positively selected for CCR7 counted as naive CD8 cells, so terminally differentiated effector memory CD45RA+ cells were excluded. Material: naive CD8+ T cells from PBMCs. The clonotype originates from a man between 18 and 35 years old in good health. Some clones in this sample may be carry-over from other donors' samples.

The DNA of the CDR3 is TGCGCCAGCAGCCCTGGAAGATGGGGGGCCTACGAGCAGTACTTC. Amino acids: CASSPGRWGAYEQYF. J is TRBJ2-7 and V is TRBV5-1; D is perhaps TRBD2 (6 bases). Trimming took 4 bases from V and 2 from J, leaving 16 bases between them. CDR3 length: 15 amino acids. CDR1 SGHRS and CDR2 YFSETQ come from the germline V gene.